The source of this T cell receptor (beta chain) is a study of response to subunit inactivated influenza vaccine. Study-level results: The authors put forward the suggestion that each seasonal influenza vaccination may bring in only a limited number of new T cells.

This CDR3 region has 17 residues. As regards this clonotype: The target antigen is unknown.

Each CDR3 protein gets one entry after TCRdb re-called the RT-PCR reads with MiXCR. The profile shows 450,000 to 600,000 distinct CDR3 sequences, around 8% of them singletons. Sequences were derived from PBMCs from blood, sampled less than 30 months after vaccination. The rearrangement links TRBV21-1 to TRBJ2-5; TRBD2, the D gene given by the table, was not confirmed from the DNA. TRBV21-1 is marked as a pseudogene. This clonotype was obtained from a man between 50 and 69 years old who received an inactivated influenza vaccine. CDR3 DNA sequence: TGTGCCAGCAGCAAAGGCCGCCTAGCGGAATGGGTCGAGACCCAGTACTTC. This sequence encodes CASSKGRLAEWVETQYF.